A few counts support the clone carrying this TCR beta chain. The sample comes from a study of shared clonotypes between healthy human individuals. V trimming: 4 bases; J trimming: 7 bases; junction bases outside the gene matches: 5. Germline V gives CDR1 LNHNV, CDR2 YYDKDF (reference sequence). The CDR3 is made up of 15 amino acids. Assay used: immunoSEQ multiplex PCR; TCRdb lists only in-frame clones, some missing. This sample has fewer than 850,000 clones, with about two thirds found just once. The chain has TRBV15 and TRBJ1-6; TRBD1 aligns across 9 bases. Sequencing was done on a sample of memory CD4+ T cells sorted from blood. As for subset: CD45RA-negative fraction. The receptor comes from a woman between 25 and 40 years old in good health. This CDR3 reads CATSIRDRANSPLHF. CDR3 nucleotides: TGTGCCACCAGCATCCGGGACAGGGCCAATTCACCCCTCCACTTT.